This TCR beta chain came from a study of blood T cell repertoires in COVID-19. On the study more broadly: Acute-phase and convalescent COVID-19 samples originated in the United States, Italy and Spain. T cells, B-cell-depleted T cells, or PBMCs provided the cDNA or gDNA that served as material.

Trimming removed 6 bases at V and 0 bases at J, with 14 bases between. This CDR3 has 15 amino acids. Germline V gene data show CDR1 as MNHEY and CDR2 as SMNVEV (reference sequence). Authors' analysis steps: Estimated nucleated cell counts came from reference gene primer amplification. The table came from immunoSEQ multiplex PCR; TCRdb's copy has only in-frame clones and leaves some out. V and J calls plus clone size are reproduced from that table; the DNA served to infer D and trimming. The data contain about 190,000 clones, less than 80% of them singletons. The rearrangement joins TRBV27 to TRBJ1-2; D may be TRBD1 (6 bases). The receptor was derived from a woman aged 45-65 years with acute or convalescent COVID-19. Material: peripheral blood. CDR3: CASRKLTGSNYGYTF. The CDR3 nucleotides are TGTGCCAGCAGGAAATTGACAGGTTCTAACTATGGCTACACCTTC.